This T cell receptor (beta chain) appears in the sequencing data of a study of blood T cell repertoires in COVID-19. Germline V gene lookup returns CDR1 MDHEN and CDR2 SYDVKM. The ends lost 5 bases at V and 0 bases at J; junction bases unmatched: 2. CDR3 size: 14 residues. Only in-frame clones appear in the TCRdb table, and some are missing; sequencing was by immunoSEQ multiplex PCR. Among fewer than 250,000 clones listed, roughly 80% were seen once. The origin of this receptor is a middle-aged woman with active or convalescent COVID-19. The chain couples TRBV28 to TRBJ2-7; 9 bases match TRBD1. Specimen: peripheral blood. As DNA, the CDR3 is TGTGCCAGCAGTGTGACAGGGGGCTCCTACGAGCAGTACTTC. This encodes CASSVTGGSYEQYF.